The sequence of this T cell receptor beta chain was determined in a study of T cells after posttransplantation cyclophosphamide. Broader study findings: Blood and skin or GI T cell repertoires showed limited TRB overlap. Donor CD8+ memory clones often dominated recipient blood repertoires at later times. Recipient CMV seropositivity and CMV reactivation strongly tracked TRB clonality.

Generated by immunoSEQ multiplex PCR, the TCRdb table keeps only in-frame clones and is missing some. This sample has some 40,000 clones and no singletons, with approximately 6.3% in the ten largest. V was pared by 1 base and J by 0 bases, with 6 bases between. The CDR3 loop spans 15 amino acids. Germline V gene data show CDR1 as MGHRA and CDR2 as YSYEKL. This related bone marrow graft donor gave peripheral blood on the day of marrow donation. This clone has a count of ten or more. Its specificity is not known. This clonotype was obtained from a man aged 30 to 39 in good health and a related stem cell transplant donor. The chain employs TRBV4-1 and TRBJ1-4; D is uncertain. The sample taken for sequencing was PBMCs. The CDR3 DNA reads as TGCGCCAGCAGCCAAGTGCGGACAACTAATGAAAAACTGTTTTTT. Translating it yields CASSQVRTTNEKLFF.